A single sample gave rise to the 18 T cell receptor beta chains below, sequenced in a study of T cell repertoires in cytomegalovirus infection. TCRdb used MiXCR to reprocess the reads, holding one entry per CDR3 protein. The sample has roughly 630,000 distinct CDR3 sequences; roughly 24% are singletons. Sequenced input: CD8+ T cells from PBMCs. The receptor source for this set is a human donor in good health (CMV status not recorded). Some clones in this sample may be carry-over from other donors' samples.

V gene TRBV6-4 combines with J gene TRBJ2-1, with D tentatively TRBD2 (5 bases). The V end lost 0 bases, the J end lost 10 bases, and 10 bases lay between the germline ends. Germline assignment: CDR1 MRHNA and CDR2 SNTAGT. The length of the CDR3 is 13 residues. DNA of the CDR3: TGTGCCAGCAGTGACTCGGAAGCGGAGGAGCAGTTCTTC. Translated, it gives CASSDSEAEEQFF.

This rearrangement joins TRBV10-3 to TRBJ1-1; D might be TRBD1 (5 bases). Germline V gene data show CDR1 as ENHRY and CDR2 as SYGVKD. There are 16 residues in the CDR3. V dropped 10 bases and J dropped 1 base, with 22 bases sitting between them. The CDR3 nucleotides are TGTGCCACCCCCGACAGATTTTCCGCCCCGAACACTGAAGCTTTCTTT. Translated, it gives CATPDRFSAPNTEAFF.

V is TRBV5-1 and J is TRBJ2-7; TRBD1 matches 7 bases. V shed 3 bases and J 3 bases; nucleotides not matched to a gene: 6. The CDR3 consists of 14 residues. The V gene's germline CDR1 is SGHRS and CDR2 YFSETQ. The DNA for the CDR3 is TGCGCCAGCAGCTGGGGGACAGCTTTCTACGAGCAGTACTTC. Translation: CASSWGTAFYEQYF. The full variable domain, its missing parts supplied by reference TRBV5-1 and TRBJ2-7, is KAGVTQTPRYLIKTRGQQVTLSCSPISGHRSVSWYQQTPGQGLQFLFEYFSETQRNKGNFPGRFSGRQFSNSRSEMNVSTLELGDSALYLCASSWGTAFYEQYFGPGTRLTVT.

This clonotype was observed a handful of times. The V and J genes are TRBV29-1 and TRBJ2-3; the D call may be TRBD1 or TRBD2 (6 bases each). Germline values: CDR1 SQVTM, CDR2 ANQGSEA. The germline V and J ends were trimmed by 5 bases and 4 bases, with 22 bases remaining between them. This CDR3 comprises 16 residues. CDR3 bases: TGCAGCGTTCGAGGGGGGCAGGGAAGTGGGGCAGATACGCAGTATTTT. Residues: CSVRGGQGSGADTQYF.

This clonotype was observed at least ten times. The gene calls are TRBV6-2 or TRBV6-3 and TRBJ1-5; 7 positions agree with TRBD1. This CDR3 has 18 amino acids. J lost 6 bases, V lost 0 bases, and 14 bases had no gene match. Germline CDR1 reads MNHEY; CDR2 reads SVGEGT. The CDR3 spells CASSYSRQGTSRGQPQHF. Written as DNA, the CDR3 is TGTGCCAGCAGTTACTCTCGACAGGGTACTTCGCGGGGTCAGCCCCAGCATTTT.

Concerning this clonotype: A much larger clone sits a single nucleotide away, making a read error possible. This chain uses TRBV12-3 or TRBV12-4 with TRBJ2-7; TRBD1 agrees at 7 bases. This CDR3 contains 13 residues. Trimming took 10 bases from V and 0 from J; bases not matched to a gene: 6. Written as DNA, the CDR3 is TGTGCCAACAGGGACAGCAGCTCCTACGAGCAGTACGTC. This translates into CANRDSSSYEQYV.

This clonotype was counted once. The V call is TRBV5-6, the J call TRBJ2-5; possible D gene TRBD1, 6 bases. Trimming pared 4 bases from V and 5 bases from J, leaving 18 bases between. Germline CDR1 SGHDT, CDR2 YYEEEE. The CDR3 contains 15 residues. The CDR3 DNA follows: TGTGCCAGCAGCGGATGGGACATCCTCGTGGAGACCCAGTACTTC. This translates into CASSGWDILVETQYF.

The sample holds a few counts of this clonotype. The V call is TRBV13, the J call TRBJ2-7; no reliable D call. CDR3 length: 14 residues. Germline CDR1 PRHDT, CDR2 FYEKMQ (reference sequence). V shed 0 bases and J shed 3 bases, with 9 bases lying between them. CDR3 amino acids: CASSLGGKVYEQYF. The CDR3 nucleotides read TGTGCCAGCAGCTTAGGAGGGAAAGTCTACGAGCAGTACTTC.

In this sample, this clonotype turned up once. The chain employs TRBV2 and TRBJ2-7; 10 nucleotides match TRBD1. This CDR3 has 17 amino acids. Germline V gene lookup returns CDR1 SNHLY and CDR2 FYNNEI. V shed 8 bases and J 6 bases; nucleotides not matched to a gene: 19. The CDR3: CASGRDRGSSANGEQYV. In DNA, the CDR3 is TGTGCCAGCGGCCGGGACAGGGGATCGTCGGCGAATGGCGAGCAGTACGTC.

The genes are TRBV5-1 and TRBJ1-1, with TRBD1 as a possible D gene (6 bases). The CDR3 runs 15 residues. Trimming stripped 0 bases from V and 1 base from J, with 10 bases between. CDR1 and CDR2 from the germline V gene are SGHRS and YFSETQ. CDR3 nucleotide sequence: TGCGCCAGCAGCTTGGGGACAGTGGGGAACACTGAAGCTTTCTTT. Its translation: CASSLGTVGNTEAFF.

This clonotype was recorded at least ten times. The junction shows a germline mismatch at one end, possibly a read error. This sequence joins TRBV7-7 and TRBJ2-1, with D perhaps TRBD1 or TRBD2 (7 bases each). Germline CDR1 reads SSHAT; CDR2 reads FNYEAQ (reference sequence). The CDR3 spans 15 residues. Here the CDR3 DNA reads TGTGCTAGCAGCCGCCTTACCAGGGGGAGGGATGAGCAGTTCTTC. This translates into CASSRLTRGRDEQFF.

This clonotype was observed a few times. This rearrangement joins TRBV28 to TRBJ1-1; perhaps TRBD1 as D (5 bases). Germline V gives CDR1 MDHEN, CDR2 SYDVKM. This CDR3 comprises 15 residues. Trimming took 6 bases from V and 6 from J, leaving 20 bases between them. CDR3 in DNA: TGTGCCAGCAGCCGACCCCGGCCGGCGGGGGCTGAAGCTTTCTTT. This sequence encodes CASSRPRPAGAEAFF.

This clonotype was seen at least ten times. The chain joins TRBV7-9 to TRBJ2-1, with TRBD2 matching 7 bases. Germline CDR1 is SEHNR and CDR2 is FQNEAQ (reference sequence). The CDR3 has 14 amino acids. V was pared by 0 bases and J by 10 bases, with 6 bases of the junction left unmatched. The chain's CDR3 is CASSLAIRAGEQFF. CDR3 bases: TGTGCCAGCAGCTTAGCAATTCGAGCGGGAGAGCAGTTCTTC.

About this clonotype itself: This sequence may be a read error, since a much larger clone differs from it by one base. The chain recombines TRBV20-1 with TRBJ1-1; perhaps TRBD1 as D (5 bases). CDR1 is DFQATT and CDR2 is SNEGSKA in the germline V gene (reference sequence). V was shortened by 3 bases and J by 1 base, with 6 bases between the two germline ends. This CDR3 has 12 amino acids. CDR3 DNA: TGCAGTGCTAGGGGGGGGAACACTGAAGCTTTCTTT. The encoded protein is CSARGGNTEAFF.

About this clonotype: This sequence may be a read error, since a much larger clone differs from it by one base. Here the CDR3 reads CVISDLEERETQYF. Written as DNA, the CDR3 is TGTGTCATCAGTGACCTCGAGGAGCGAGAGACCCAGTACTTC. The genes are TRBV10-3 and TRBJ2-5; D not resolved. This CDR3 is 14 amino acids long. Germline V CDR1 and CDR2: ENHRY, SYGVKD.

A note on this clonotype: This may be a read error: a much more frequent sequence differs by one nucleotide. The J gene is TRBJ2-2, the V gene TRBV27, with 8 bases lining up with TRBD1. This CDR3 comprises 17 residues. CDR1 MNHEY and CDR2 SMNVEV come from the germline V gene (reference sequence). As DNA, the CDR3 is TGTGCCGGCAGTCCGCAACCCGGGACAGGCAGATTCGGGGAGCTGTTTTTT. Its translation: CAGSPQPGTGRFGELFF.

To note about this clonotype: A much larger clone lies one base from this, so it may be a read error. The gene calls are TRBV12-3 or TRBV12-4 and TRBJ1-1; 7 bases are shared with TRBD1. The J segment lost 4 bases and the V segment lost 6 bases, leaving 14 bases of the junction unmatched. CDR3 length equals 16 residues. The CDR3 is CASSWDRRGVTTEAFF. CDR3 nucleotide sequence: TGTGCCAGCAGCTGGGACAGAAGGGGAGTGACCACTGAAGCTTTCTTT.

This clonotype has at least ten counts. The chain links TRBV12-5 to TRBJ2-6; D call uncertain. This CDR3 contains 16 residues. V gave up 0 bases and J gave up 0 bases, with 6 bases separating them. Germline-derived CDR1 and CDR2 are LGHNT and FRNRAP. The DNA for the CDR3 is TGTGCTAGTGGTTTGGTACTGAGCTCTGGGGCCAACGTCCTGACTTTC. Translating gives CASGLVLSSGANVLTF. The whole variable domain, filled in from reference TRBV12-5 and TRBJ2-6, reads DARVTQTPRHKVTEMGQEVTMRCQPILGHNTVFWYRQTMMQGLELLAYFRNRAPLDDSGMPKDRFSAEMPDATLATLKIQPSEPRDSAVYFCASGLVLSSGANVLTFGAGSRLTVL.